This T cell receptor (beta chain) was recovered during a study of blood T cell repertoires in COVID-19 (dated by TCRdb to 2018 to 2020). Regarding the complete study: Collaborator samples came from the United States, Italy and Spain and covered acute and convalescent phases of COVID-19. Samples came from the ongoing ImmuneRACE study (first 160 participants) plus 1,254 subjects from 6 global collaborators. The repertoires were made available in a free public database intended to serve as a resource for research on the immune response to SARS-CoV-2. Subjects who had been exposed to COVID-19, were actively infected with it, or had recovered from it provided the deeply sampled blood TCRbeta repertoires that made up the dataset. Where available, HLA class I and class II types were taken from metadata supplied by the sample provider and were not determined by assay-based typing. The prospective study material was composed of cDNA or gDNA derived from T cells, B-cell-depleted T cells, or PBMCs. A de-identified subject ID, COVID-19 status, age in years and sex were almost always included in the sample metadata. The research as a whole found: How much clinical and demographic metadata was included differed by source and by participant, and the metadata was provided uncurated.

The junction carries 5 bases between V and J, which are trimmed by 1 base and 7 bases respectively. The CDR3 measures 12 amino acids from cysteine to phenylalanine. Solely the CDR3 DNA is kept, with 36 bases framed from the first base. The germline V gene sets CDR1 to SGHRS and CDR2 to YFSETQ. Each collaborating institution followed its own protocols to collect whole blood in K2EDTA tubes. For TCRbeta analysis, collaborators shipped samples as frozen whole blood, isolated PBMCs, or DNA extracted from either of those sample types. TCRbeta CDR3 regions were amplified from genomic DNA using the immunoSEQ Assay, a bias-controlled multiplex PCR. The original pipeline was this. Nucleated cell counts per sample were estimated from amplification of reference gene primers within the assay. To quantify the absolute abundance of each unique TCRbeta CDR3 rearrangement, sequence reads were collapsed and filtered. For each sample, productive Simpson clonality was calculated as the square root of Simpson's diversity index over productive rearrangements. TCRdb stores this immuneACCESS table with in-frame sequences only. Part of the clones is absent; in the studies checked, under half of the shortfall reflects unresolved V genes, and no reason is known for the rest. That table supplies the V and J calls and clone size; D and trimming were determined from the DNA. The sample table contains about 30,000 clones; only one count was recorded for approximately 93% of them. The top ten clones comprise about 3.9% of the sample.

Note on this clone: The antigen it binds to is not known. Base qualities are not provided; no much larger clone lies one nucleotide away.

The chain is made from TRBV5-1 and TRBJ2-2, with the D gene too uncertain to name. The sequencing input was peripheral blood. The source is a human donor with active COVID-19. The donor label of this sample is uncertain. The base sequence is TGCGCCAGCAGCTTGATCAACGGGGAGCTGTTTTTT. The resulting protein is CASSLINGELFF. Extended through the reference TRBV5-1 and TRBJ2-2 proteins, this CDR3 yields the full variable domain: KAGVTQTPRYLIKTRGQQVTLSCSPISGHRSVSWYQQTPGQGLQFLFEYFSETQRNKGNFPGRFSGRQFSNSRSEMNVSTLELGDSALYLCASSLINGELFFGEGSRLTVL.